This T cell receptor beta chain comes out of a study of T-cell memory formation after mild COVID-19. Study as a whole: The study found TCR clusters largely donor specific.

About this clonotype itself: Its antigen is as yet unknown.

MiXCR was run by TCRdb on the 5' RACE reads, yielding one entry per CDR3 protein. This repertoire shows roughly 580,000 distinct CDR3 sequences, about a sixth found once; its top ten account for 12%. This CDR3 spans 16 amino acids. Looked up from germline, CDR1 is DFQATT and CDR2 is SNEGSKA (reference sequence). The V gene end was trimmed by 0 bases and the J gene end by 3 bases; junction bases not matched to a gene: 7. Study-wide findings and caveats: Shrinking CD4+ clones were chiefly CM and EM; CD8+ ones were chiefly EMRA. Unconfirmed was the SARS-CoV-2 specificity of second-wave clones that peaked on day 37. Pre-infection memory showed some responding clones, and this suggested that cross-reactive memory joined.

Sequencing input: PBMCs or a T cell subset sorted from them (not recorded which). The receptor's source is an adult woman who had mild COVID-19 (a few samples of this study predate the infection). Cell type and time point are not known. This chain links TRBV20-1 with TRBJ2-3; TRBD2 matches 9 bases. CDR3 in DNA: TGCAGTGCTAGAGATCCGGCTAGCGGGATAACAGATACGCAGTATTTT. As protein: CSARDPASGITDTQYF.